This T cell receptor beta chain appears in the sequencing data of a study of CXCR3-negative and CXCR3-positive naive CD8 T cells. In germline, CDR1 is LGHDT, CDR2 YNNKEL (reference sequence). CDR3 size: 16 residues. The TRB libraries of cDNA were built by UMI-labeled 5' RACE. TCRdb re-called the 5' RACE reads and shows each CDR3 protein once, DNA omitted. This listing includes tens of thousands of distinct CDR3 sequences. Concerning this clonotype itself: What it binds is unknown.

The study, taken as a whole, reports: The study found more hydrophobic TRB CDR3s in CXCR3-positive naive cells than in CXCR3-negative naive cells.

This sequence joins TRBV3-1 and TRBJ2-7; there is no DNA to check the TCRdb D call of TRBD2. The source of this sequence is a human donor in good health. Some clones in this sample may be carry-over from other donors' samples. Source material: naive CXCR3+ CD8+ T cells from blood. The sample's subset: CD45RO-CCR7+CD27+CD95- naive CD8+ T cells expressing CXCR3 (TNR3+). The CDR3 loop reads CASSQDRRGRSYEQYF.